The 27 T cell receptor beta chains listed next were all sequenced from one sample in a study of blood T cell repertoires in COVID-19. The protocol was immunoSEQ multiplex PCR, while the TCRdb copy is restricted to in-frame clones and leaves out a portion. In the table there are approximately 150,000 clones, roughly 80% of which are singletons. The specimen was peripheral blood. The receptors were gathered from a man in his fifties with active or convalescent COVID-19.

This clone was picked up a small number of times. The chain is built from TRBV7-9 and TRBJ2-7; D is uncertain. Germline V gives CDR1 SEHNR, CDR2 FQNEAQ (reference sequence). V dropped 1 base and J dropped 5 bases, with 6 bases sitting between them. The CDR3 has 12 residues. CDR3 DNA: TGTGCCAGCAGCTTAGACCAGGACGAGCAGTACTTC. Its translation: CASSLDQDEQYF.

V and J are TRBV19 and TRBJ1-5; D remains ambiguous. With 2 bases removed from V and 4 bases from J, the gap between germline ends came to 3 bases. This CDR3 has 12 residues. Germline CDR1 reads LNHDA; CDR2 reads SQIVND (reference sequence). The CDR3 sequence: CASSIRNQPQHF. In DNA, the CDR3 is TGTGCCAGTAGTATACGGAATCAGCCCCAGCATTTT.

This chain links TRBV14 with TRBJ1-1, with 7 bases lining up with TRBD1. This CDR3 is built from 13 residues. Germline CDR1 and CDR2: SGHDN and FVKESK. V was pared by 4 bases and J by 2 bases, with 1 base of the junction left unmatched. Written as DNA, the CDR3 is TGTGCCAGCAGCCGGACAGGCAACACTGAAGCTTTCTTT. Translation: CASSRTGNTEAFF. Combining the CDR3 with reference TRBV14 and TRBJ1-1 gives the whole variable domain EAGVTQFPSHSVIEKGQTVTLRCDPISGHDNLYWYRRVMGKEIKFLLHFVKESKQDESGMPNNRFLAERTGGTYSTLKVQPAELEDSGVYFCASSRTGNTEAFFGQGTRLTVV.

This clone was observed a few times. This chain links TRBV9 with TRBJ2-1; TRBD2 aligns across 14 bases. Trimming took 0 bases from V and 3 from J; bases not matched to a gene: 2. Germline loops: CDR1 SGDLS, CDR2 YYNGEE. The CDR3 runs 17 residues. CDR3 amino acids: CASSVGLAGGNYNEQFF. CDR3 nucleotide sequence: TGTGCCAGCAGCGTAGGACTAGCGGGAGGGAACTACAATGAGCAGTTCTTC. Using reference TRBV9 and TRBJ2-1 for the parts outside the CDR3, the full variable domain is DSGVTQTPKHLITATGQRVTLRCSPRSGDLSVYWYQQSLDQGLQFLIQYYNGEERAKGNILERFSAQQFPDLHSELNLSSLELGDSALYFCASSVGLAGGNYNEQFFGPGTRLTVL.

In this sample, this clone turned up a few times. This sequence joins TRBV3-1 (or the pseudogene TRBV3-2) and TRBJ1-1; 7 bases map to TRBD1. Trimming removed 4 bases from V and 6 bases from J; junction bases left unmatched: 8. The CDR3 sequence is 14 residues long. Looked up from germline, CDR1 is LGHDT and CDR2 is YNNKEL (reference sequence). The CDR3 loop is CASSPWDSTSEAFF. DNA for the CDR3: TGTGCCAGCAGCCCCTGGGACAGTACCTCTGAAGCTTTCTTT.

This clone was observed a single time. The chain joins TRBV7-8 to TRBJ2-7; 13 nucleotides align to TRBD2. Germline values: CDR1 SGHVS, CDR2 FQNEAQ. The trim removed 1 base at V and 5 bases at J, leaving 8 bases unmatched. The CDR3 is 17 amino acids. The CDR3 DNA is TGTGCCAGCAGCTTAGAAAGCGGACTAGCGGGAGTAAACGAGCAGTACTTC. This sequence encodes CASSLESGLAGVNEQYF.

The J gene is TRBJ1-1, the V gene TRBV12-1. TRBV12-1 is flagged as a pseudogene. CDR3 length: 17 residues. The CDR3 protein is CASSFSLQTSGDTEAFF. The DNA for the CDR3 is TGTGCCAGCAGCTTTTCTTTACAGACCTCGGGGGACACTGAAGCTTTCTTT.

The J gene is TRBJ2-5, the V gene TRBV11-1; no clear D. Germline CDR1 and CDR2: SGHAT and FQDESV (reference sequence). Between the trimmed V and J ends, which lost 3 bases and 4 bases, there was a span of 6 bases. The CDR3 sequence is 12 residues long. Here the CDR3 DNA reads TGTGCCAGCAGCTTCTTTAGAGAGACCCAGTACTTC. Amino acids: CASSFFRETQYF.

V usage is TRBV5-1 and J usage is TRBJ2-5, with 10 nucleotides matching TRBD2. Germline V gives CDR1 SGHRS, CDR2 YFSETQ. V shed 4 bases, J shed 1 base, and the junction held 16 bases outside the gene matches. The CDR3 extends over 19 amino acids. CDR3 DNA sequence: TGCGCCAGCAGCGGAAAGTTTCCTAGCGGGAGAGTGGGCCAAGAGACCCAGTACTTC. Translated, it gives CASSGKFPSGRVGQETQYF.

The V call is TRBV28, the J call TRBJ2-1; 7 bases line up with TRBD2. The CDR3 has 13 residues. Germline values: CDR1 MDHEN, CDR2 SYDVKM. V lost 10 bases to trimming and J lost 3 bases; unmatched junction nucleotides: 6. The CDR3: CATHGRGYNEQFF. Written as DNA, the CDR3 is TGTGCCACCCATGGGAGGGGCTACAATGAGCAGTTCTTC.

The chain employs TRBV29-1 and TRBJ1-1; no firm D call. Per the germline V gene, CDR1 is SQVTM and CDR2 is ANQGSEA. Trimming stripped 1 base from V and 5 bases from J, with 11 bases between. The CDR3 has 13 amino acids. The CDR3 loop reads CSVEASRETEAFF. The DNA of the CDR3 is TGCAGCGTTGAAGCCAGCCGGGAAACTGAAGCTTTCTTT.

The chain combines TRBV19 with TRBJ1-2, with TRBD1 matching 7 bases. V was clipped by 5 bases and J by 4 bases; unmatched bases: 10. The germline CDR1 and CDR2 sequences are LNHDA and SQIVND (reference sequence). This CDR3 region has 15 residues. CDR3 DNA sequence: TGTGCCAGTAGTGAGGACAGGACCACCCTCTATGGCTACACCTTC. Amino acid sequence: CASSEDRTTLYGYTF. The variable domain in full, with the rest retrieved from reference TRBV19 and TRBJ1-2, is DGGITQSPKYLFRKEGQNVTLSCEQNLNHDAMYWYRQDPGQGLRLIYYSQIVNDFQKGDIAEGYSVSREKKESFPLTVTSAQKNPTAFYLCASSEDRTTLYGYTFGSGTRLTVV.

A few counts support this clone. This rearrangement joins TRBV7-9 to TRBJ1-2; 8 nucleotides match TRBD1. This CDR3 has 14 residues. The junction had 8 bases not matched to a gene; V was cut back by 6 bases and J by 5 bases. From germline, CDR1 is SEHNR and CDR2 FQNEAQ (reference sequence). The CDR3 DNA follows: TGTGCCAGCAGTTCTCCAGACAGGGGATATGGCTACACCTTC. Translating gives CASSSPDRGYGYTF.

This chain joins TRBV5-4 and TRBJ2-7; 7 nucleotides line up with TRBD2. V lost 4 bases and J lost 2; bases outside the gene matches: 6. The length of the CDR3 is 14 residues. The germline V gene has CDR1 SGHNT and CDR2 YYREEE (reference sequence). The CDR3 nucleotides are TGTGCCAGCAGCACTGGGACTAAGCCCTACGAGCAGTACTTC. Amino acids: CASSTGTKPYEQYF.

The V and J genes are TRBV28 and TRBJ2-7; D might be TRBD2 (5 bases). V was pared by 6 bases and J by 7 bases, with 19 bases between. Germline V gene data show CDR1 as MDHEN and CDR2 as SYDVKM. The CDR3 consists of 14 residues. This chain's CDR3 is CASRSWRKSGEQYF. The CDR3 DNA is TGTGCCAGCAGAAGTTGGCGGAAGTCGGGGGAGCAGTACTTC. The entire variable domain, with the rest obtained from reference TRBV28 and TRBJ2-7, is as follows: DVKVTQSSRYLVKRTGEKVFLECVQDMDHENMFWYRQDPGLGLRLIYFSYDVKMKEKGDIPEGYSVSREKKERFSLILESASTNQTSMYLCASRSWRKSGEQYFGPGTRLTVT.

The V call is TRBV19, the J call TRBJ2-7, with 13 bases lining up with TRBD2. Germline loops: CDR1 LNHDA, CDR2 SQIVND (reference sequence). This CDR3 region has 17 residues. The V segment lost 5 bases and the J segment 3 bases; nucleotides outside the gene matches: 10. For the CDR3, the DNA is TGTGCCAGTAGTCCAACTCCGGGACTAGCGGGACTCTACGAGCAGTACTTC. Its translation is CASSPTPGLAGLYEQYF.

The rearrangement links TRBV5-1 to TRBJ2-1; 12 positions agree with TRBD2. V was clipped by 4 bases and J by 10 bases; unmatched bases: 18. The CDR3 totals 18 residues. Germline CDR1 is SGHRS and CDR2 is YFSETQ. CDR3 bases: TGCGCCAGCAGCCCCCCGACTAGCGGGAGCTGGCACAATCGGGAGCAGTTCTTC. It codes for CASSPPTSGSWHNREQFF.

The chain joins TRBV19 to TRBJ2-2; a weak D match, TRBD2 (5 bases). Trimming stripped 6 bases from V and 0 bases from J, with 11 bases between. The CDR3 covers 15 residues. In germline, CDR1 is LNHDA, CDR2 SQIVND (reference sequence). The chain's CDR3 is CASRRAGANTGELFF. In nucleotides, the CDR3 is TGTGCCAGTAGAAGGGCGGGTGCGAACACCGGGGAGCTGTTTTTT.

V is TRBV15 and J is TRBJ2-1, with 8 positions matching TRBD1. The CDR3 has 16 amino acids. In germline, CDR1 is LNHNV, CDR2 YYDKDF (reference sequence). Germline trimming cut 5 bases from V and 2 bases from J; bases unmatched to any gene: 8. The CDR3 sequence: CATSPRMTGAYNEQFF. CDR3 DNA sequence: TGTGCCACCAGCCCACGCATGACAGGGGCCTACAATGAGCAGTTCTTC. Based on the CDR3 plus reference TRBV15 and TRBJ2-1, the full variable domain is DAMVIQNPRYQVTQFGKPVTLSCSQTLNHNVMYWYQQKSSQAPKLLFHYYDKDFNNEADTPDNFQSRRPNTSFCFLDIRSPGLGDTAMYLCATSPRMTGAYNEQFFGPGTRLTVL.

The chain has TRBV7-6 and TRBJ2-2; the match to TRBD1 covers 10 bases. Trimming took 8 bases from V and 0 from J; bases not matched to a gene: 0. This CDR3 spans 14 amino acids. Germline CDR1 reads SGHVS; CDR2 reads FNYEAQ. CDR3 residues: CASGQGANTGELFF. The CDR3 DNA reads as TGTGCCAGCGGACAGGGGGCGAACACCGGGGAGCTGTTTTTT.

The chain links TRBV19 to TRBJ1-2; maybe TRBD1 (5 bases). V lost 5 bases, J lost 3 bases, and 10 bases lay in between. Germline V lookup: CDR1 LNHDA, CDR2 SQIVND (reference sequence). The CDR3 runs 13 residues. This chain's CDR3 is CASSRQIDYGYTF. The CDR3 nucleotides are TGTGCCAGTAGTCGACAGATCGACTATGGCTACACCTTC.

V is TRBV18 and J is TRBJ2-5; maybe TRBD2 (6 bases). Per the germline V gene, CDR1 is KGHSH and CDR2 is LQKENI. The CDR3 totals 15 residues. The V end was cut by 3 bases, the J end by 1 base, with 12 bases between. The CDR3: CASSPRRDSQETQYF. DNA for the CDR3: TGTGCCAGCTCACCCCGTCGGGACTCCCAAGAGACCCAGTACTTC.

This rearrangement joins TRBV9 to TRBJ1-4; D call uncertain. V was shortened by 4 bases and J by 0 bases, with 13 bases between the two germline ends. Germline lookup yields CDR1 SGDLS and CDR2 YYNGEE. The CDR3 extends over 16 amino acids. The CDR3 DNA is TGTGCCAGCAGCATCCTCCCACTCGCAACTAATGAAAAACTGTTTTTT. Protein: CASSILPLATNEKLFF. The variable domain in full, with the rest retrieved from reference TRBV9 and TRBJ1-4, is DSGVTQTPKHLITATGQRVTLRCSPRSGDLSVYWYQQSLDQGLQFLIQYYNGEERAKGNILERFSAQQFPDLHSELNLSSLELGDSALYFCASSILPLATNEKLFFGSGTQLSVL.

CDR3 in amino acids: CASRLADNSYEQYF. For the CDR3, the DNA is TGTGCCAGCAGATTAGCGGACAACTCCTACGAGCAGTACTTC. The rearrangement joins TRBV2 to TRBJ2-7; tentative D call: TRBD2 (6 bases). The germline V gene has CDR1 SNHLY and CDR2 FYNNEI. The CDR3 runs to 14 residues. V was cut by 6 bases and J by 0 bases, with 12 bases left in between.

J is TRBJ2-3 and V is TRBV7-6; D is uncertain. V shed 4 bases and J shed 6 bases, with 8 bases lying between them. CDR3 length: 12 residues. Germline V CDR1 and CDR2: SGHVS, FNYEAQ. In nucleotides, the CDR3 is TGTGCCAGCAGCTCGGGTAGGGATACGCAGTATTTT. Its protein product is CASSSGRDTQYF.

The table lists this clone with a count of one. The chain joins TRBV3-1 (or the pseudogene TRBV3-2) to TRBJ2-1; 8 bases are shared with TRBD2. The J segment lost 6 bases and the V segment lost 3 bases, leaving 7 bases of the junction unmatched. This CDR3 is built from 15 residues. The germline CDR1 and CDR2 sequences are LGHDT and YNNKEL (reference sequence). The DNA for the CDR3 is TGTGCCAGCAGCCATCGGGGACTAGGCTCCAATGAGCAGTTCTTC. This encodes CASSHRGLGSNEQFF.

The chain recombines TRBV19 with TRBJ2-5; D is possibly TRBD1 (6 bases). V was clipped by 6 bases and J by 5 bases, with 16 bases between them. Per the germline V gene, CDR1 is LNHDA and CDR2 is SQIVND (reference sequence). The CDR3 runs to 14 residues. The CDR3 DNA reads TGTGCCAGTAGGCCACAGGGTGGGGTGGAGACCCAGTACTTC. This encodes CASRPQGGVETQYF.